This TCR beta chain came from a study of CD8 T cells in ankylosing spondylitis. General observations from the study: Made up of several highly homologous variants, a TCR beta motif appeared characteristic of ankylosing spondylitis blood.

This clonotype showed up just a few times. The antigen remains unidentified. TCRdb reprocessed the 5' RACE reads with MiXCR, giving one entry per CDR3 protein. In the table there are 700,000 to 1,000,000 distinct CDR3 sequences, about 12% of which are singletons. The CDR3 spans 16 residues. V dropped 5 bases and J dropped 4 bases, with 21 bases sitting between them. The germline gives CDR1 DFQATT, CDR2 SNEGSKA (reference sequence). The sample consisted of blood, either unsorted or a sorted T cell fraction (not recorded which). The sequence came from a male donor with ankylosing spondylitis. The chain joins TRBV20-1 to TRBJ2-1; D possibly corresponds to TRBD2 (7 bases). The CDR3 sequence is CSAPTKGGLNYNEQFF. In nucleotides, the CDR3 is TGCAGTGCTCCAACTAAGGGGGGGCTCAATTACAATGAGCAGTTCTTC.